The entry below gives a single T cell receptor (beta chain) sequence along with its context. This specimen belongs to a study of blood T cell repertoires in COVID-19. Turning to the study itself: The samples span acute and convalescent COVID-19 from the United States, Italy and Spain. PBMCs, B-cell-depleted T cells, or T cells provided the cDNA or gDNA that made up the material.

Per the study methods: Amplification of reference gene primers was used by the study to estimate nucleated cell counts. This table comes from immunoSEQ multiplex PCR, and its TCRdb copy is limited to in-frame clones, with some not included. The DNA gave D and trimming, while V, J and clone size come from that table. The sample includes around 88,000 clones, 85% to 95% seen only once; the top ten take 1.7%. The receptor comes from a man in his sixties with acute or convalescent COVID-19. Sequencing was done on a sample of peripheral blood.

In nucleotides, the CDR3 is TGTGCCAGCAGTCGGGGTGGGGTGTACTCCTACGAGCAGTACTTC. As protein: CASSRGGVYSYEQYF. The chain is built from TRBV9 and TRBJ2-7; D perhaps matches TRBD2 (5 bases). The CDR3 loop spans 15 amino acids. V lost 5 bases, J lost 0 bases, and 15 bases lay in between. CDR1 and CDR2 from the germline V gene are SGDLS and YYNGEE.